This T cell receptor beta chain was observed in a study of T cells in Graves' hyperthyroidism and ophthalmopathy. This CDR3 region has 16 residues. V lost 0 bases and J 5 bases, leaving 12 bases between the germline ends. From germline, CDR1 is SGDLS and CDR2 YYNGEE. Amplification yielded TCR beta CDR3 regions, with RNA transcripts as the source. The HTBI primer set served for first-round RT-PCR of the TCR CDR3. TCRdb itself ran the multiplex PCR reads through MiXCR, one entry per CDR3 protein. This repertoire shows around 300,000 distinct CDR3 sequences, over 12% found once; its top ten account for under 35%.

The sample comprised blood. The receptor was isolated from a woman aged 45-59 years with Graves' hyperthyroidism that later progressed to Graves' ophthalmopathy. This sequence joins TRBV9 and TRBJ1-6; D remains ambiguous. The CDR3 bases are TGTGCCAGCAGCGTAGAACCACAAGACAATAATTCACCCCTCCACTTT. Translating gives CASSVEPQDNNSPLHF.